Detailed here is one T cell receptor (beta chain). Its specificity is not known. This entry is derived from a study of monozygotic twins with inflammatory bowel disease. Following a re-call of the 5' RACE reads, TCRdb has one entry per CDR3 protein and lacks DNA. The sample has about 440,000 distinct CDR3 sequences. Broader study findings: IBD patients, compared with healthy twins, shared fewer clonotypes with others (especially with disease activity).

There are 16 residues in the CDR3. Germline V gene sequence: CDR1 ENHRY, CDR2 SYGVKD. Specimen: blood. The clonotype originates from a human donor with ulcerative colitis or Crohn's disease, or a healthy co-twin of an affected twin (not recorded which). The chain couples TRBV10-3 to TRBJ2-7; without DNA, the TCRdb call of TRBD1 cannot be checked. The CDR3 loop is CAISAGGGATSYEQYF.